This T cell receptor beta chain was identified during a study of chemoradiotherapy in HPV16-positive cancers. Study observations and caveats: HPV-responsive T-cell expansion during chemoradiotherapy was linked to improved recurrence-free survival in HPV16-positive patients.

With 6 bases removed from V and 4 bases from J, the gap between germline ends came to 15 bases. The CDR3 length is 15 residues. Germline CDR1 is MGHRA and CDR2 is YSYEKL. Generated by immunoSEQ multiplex PCR, the TCRdb table keeps only in-frame clones and is missing some. The sample holds some 1,200 clones, roughly four fifths seen once. Points on this clone: Antigen: not known.

The V and J genes are TRBV4-1 and TRBJ2-2; D is perhaps TRBD1 (5 bases). This receptor was identified in a human donor with HPV-associated anogenital cancer. Material: tumor tissue, obtained from a patient who underwent chemoradiotherapy. The CDR3, as DNA: TGCGCCAGCAGGCCCACCGACAGAGGCACCGGGGAGCTGTTTTTT. Translating it yields CASRPTDRGTGELFF.